A single sample is the source of the 9 T cell receptor beta chains below, sequenced in a study of cytomegalovirus exposure and HLA in healthy donors. Both 60 Vbeta primers and 13 Jbeta primers went into the PCR. Some clones are missing from TCRdb's copy, which holds only in-frame ones; the method was immunoSEQ multiplex PCR. The data contain some 180,000 clones, roughly 86% of them singletons. The sequencing sample was made of PBMCs. These receptors were collected from a man aged 35-49 years in good health and CMV-seropositive.

This clone was detected only a few times. The same CDR3 can be traced to other DNA sequences in this sample. CDR3 loop: CASSPENTEAFF. CDR3 sequence (DNA): TGTGCCAGCAGCCCAGAAAACACTGAAGCTTTCTTT. The genes are TRBV7-9 and TRBJ1-1; no reliable D call. The germline gives CDR1 SEHNR, CDR2 FQNEAQ (reference sequence). CDR3 size: 12 residues. Trimming stripped 5 bases from V and 2 bases from J, with 6 bases between.

V and J are TRBV10-3 and TRBJ2-1, with D possibly matching TRBD2 (6 bases). Germline CDR1 ENHRY, CDR2 SYGVKD. CDR3 length equals 16 residues. Trimming pared 6 bases from V and 7 bases from J, leaving 22 bases between. The CDR3 region has the DNA TGTGCCATCAGCGCCAGGGTGACGGGGGATGGGAATGAGCAGTTCTTC. Residues: CAISARVTGDGNEQFF.

A few counts support this clone. The V and J genes are TRBV7-2 and TRBJ2-6; D possibly corresponds to TRBD2 (6 bases). The CDR3 extends over 14 amino acids. Trimming pared 5 bases from V and 9 bases from J, leaving 14 bases between. The germline gives CDR1 SGHTA, CDR2 FQGNSA. CDR3 loop: CASSRLGGVNVLTF. CDR3 nucleotides: TGTGCCAGCAGCCGCCTCGGGGGTGTCAACGTCCTGACTTTC.

The genes are TRBV6-5 and TRBJ1-1; 8 nucleotides agree with TRBD1. This CDR3 is built from 14 residues. Looked up from germline, CDR1 is MNHEY and CDR2 is SVGAGI. Unmatched junction bases numbered 2, after V lost 4 bases and J lost 1 base. This CDR3 is CASSSGTGNTEAFF. In DNA form, the CDR3 reads TGTGCCAGCAGTTCGGGGACAGGGAACACTGAAGCTTTCTTT.

V is TRBV27 and J is TRBJ2-7; the D is unclear. The CDR3 runs to 14 residues. Trimming removed 0 bases from V and 3 bases from J, with 9 bases in between. Per the germline V gene, CDR1 is MNHEY and CDR2 is SMNVEV (reference sequence). Here the CDR3 reads CASSLSYQFYEQYF. The DNA of the CDR3 is TGTGCCAGCAGTTTATCCTACCAATTCTACGAGCAGTACTTC.

The J gene is TRBJ1-6, the V gene TRBV28; perhaps TRBD1 as D (6 bases). The V gene's germline CDR1 is MDHEN and CDR2 SYDVKM. The germline V and J ends were trimmed by 3 bases and 7 bases, with 16 bases remaining between them. The CDR3 is 16 amino acids. The chain's CDR3 is CASSFGGQGENSPLHF. CDR3 DNA: TGTGCCAGCAGTTTTGGGGGACAAGGGGAGAATTCACCCCTCCACTTT.

J is TRBJ2-1 and V is TRBV5-1; D gene unclear. The V gene lost 4 bases and the J gene lost 4 bases, with 9 bases spanning the gap. CDR1 is SGHRS and CDR2 is YFSETQ in the germline V gene. The CDR3 extends over 13 amino acids. CDR3: CASSGAEYNEQFF. DNA for the CDR3: TGCGCCAGCAGCGGCGCGGAGTACAATGAGCAGTTCTTC.

The chain employs TRBV7-9 and TRBJ2-1, with TRBD2 matching 12 bases. CDR3 length: 15 residues. Germline CDR1 and CDR2: SEHNR and FQNEAQ (reference sequence). With V trimmed by 5 bases and J by 9 bases, 8 bases remained unmatched. CDR3 sequence reads: CASSGRTSGTGEQFF. CDR3 nucleotides: TGTGCCAGCAGCGGAAGGACTAGCGGGACTGGTGAGCAGTTCTTC.

The sample holds one count of this clone. In DNA, the CDR3 is TGTGCCAGCAGTTTATCGACGGGGCGGGAGACGATGCCAGAGCAGTACTTC. It codes for CASSLSTGRETMPEQYF. J is TRBJ2-7 and V is TRBV27; 7 bases fit TRBD2. With 0 bases clipped from V and 7 bases from J, the junction kept 15 bases outside the gene matches. Germline CDR1 and CDR2: MNHEY and SMNVEV (reference sequence). The CDR3 consists of 17 residues.